This T cell receptor beta chain was retrieved from a study of T-cell reconstitution after alpha-beta-depleted transplantation in children. Regarding the study as a whole: When one year had passed after transplant, most T-cell counts and diversity came from newly produced T cells. Where some patients showed high TCRbeta diversity at day 60, it came from recipient T cells and thymic progenitors that had survived. Expanded graft clones, several hundred of them, were reportedly the source of alpha-beta T cells about two months after transplant.

In its sample, this clonotype was seen many times. Its antigen is unknown. Germline V lookup: CDR1 SNHLY, CDR2 FYNNEI. This CDR3 has 15 residues. V lost 2 bases and J lost 1, with 11 bases in between. Unique molecular identifiers were incorporated when the TCRbeta library was constructed. TCRdb re-analysed the PCR reads in MiXCR, keeping a single row per CDR3 protein. Of 200,000 or so distinct CDR3 sequences in the sample, roughly 6.5% were seen once. The origin of this receptor is a girl less than two years old with combined immunodeficiency, due to receive a stem cell transplant. The genes are TRBV2 and TRBJ2-5; D not certain. This specimen was PBMCs, taken before TCRalphabeta/CD19-depleted stem cell transplant. The CDR3 loop reads CASSEWKVFQETQYF. CDR3 bases: TGTGCCAGCAGTGAATGGAAGGTGTTCCAAGAGACCCAGTACTTC.